The source of this T cell receptor (beta chain) is a study of vaccination and CD4 T cells after COVID-19. This clonotype was observed once. Its target is unknown. The Oncomine TCR Beta short-read assay was applied to DNA of cultured CD4+ T cells. In TCRdb, the PCR reads were re-called with MiXCR into one record per CDR3 protein. In the table there are about 13,000 distinct CDR3 sequences, just under 80% of which are singletons. The V end was cut by 3 bases, the J end by 7 bases, with 12 bases between. The CDR3 length is 14 residues. The germline CDR1 and CDR2 sequences are MNHEY and SVGAGI. As for treatment: approximately nine-day PBMC culture with coronavirus spike peptide pools or control peptides (ViraFEST assay).

Sequenced material: CD4+ T cells from blood, cultured in vitro. This sequence was found in a human donor who had recovered from COVID-19. The chain has TRBV6-5 and TRBJ1-4; D unclear. CDR3 sequence: CASSYGVKGEKLFF. CDR3 sequence (DNA): TGTGCCAGCAGTTATGGGGTGAAAGGTGAAAAACTGTTTTTT.